This is a list of T cell receptor beta chains from one sample in a study of T cell repertoires in cytomegalovirus infection. TCRdb ran MiXCR on the reads and lists one entry per CDR3 protein. Of approximately 250,000 distinct CDR3 sequences in the sample, approximately 13% were seen once. Material: PBMCs. Receptors originate from a human donor in good health (CMV status not recorded). Some clones in this sample may be carry-over from other donors' samples. The conserved cysteine and the conserved F or W are not part of the CDR3 here.

v_gene: TRBV10-3; j_gene: TRBJ2-1; CDR3aa: ATKGTSIRDEQF
v_gene: TRBV20-1; j_gene: TRBJ2-3; CDR3aa: SGPWGDTQY
v_gene: TRBV7-2; j_gene: TRBJ2-3; CDR3aa: ASSSGTHTDTQY
v_gene: TRBV7-2; j_gene: TRBJ2-6; CDR3aa: ASSLGGANVLT
v_gene: TRBV10-2; j_gene: TRBJ1-5; CDR3aa: ASSEQAYQPQH
v_gene: TRBV6-5; j_gene: TRBJ1-5; CDR3aa: ASSYSLSSGTGSQPQH
v_gene: TRBV28; j_gene: TRBJ2-7; CDR3aa: ASRSLSLVNKQY
v_gene: TRBV12-3/TRBV12-4; j_gene: TRBJ1-4; CDR3aa: ASSRPNEKLF
v_gene: TRBV29-1; j_gene: TRBJ2-3; CDR3aa: SVDPRGPDTQY
v_gene: TRBV7-2; j_gene: TRBJ2-3; CDR3aa: ASSFSIAGSTDTQY
v_gene: TRBV10-3; j_gene: TRBJ2-3; CDR3aa: ASAGGQGADTQY
v_gene: TRBV6-2/TRBV6-3; j_gene: TRBJ2-1; CDR3aa: ASSYIATSYNEQF
v_gene: TRBV20-1; j_gene: TRBJ2-7; CDR3aa: SARDGLLSSYEQY
v_gene: TRBV6-2/TRBV6-3; j_gene: TRBJ2-3; CDR3aa: ASSSRGHQDTQY
v_gene: TRBV27; j_gene: TRBJ2-3; CDR3aa: ASRPQGVGTDTQY
v_gene: TRBV12-3/TRBV12-4; j_gene: TRBJ2-6; CDR3aa: AIRQASGANVLT
v_gene: TRBV28; j_gene: TRBJ1-2; CDR3aa: ASSFFNRGYGYT
v_gene: TRBV7-2; j_gene: TRBJ1-1; CDR3aa: ASSTRGVFGTEAF
v_gene: TRBV4-3; j_gene: TRBJ2-1; CDR3aa: ASSQEFVSSYNEQF
v_gene: TRBV7-2; j_gene: TRBJ2-7; CDR3aa: ASSFDYEQY
v_gene: TRBV12-3/TRBV12-4; j_gene: TRBJ1-1; CDR3aa: ASSPGGTPERAF
v_gene: TRBV6-2/TRBV6-3; j_gene: TRBJ2-1; CDR3aa: ASSPGLAGGPKYNEQF
v_gene: TRBV12-3/TRBV12-4; j_gene: TRBJ2-7; CDR3aa: ASSWGDRED
v_gene: TRBV6-5; j_gene: TRBJ2-7; CDR3aa: ATTGTTTWEQY
v_gene: TRBV18; j_gene: TRBJ2-3; CDR3aa: ASSPRQGAKADTQY
v_gene: TRBV11-3; j_gene: TRBJ2-5; CDR3aa: ASSLGLAGVETQY
v_gene: TRBV28; j_gene: TRBJ1-5; CDR3aa: ASRPPLSNQPQH
v_gene: TRBV10-3; j_gene: TRBJ2-1; CDR3aa: AISGAGASNEQF
v_gene: TRBV18; j_gene: TRBJ1-1; CDR3aa: ASSPLTTTVNTEAF
v_gene: TRBV19; j_gene: TRBJ1-1; CDR3aa: ASSISRGNTEAF
v_gene: TRBV28; j_gene: TRBJ1-6; CDR3aa: ASSYGQSSSPLH
v_gene: TRBV28; j_gene: TRBJ2-7; CDR3aa: ASTQGGRAYEQY
v_gene: TRBV28; j_gene: TRBJ2-1; CDR3aa: ASSLGPLNEQF
v_gene: TRBV19; j_gene: TRBJ2-1; CDR3aa: ASRAGDRSDEQF
v_gene: TRBV30; j_gene: TRBJ1-2; CDR3aa: AWSVPTGGYGYT
v_gene: TRBV19; j_gene: TRBJ1-5; CDR3aa: VSSSRTGGSNQPQH
v_gene: TRBV4-3; j_gene: TRBJ2-6; CDR3aa: ASSQGLSGRSGANVLT
v_gene: TRBV29-1; j_gene: TRBJ2-5; CDR3aa: SAQTGGAETQY
v_gene: TRBV6-2/TRBV6-3; j_gene: TRBJ2-1; CDR3aa: ASSDWGEQF
v_gene: TRBV7-9; j_gene: TRBJ2-7; CDR3aa: ASSSWTSGGAYEQY
v_gene: TRBV6-6; j_gene: TRBJ2-2; CDR3aa: ASKGNTGELF
v_gene: TRBV6-6; j_gene: TRBJ1-2; CDR3aa: ASRDSRSGPPVSYGYT
v_gene: TRBV28; j_gene: TRBJ1-2; CDR3aa: ASRRTSNYGYT
v_gene: TRBV27; j_gene: TRBJ1-1; CDR3aa: ASSLARGTTEAF
v_gene: TRBV6-1; j_gene: TRBJ1-1; CDR3aa: ASSTGQGRTEAF
v_gene: TRBV7-2; j_gene: TRBJ2-7; CDR3aa: ASSPRLVNYEQY
v_gene: TRBV9; j_gene: TRBJ2-1; CDR3aa: ASSVDVLGRGYNEQF
v_gene: TRBV9; j_gene: TRBJ1-1; CDR3aa: ASSVVDRAPEAF
v_gene: TRBV10-3; j_gene: TRBJ1-4; CDR3aa: AISGNRVEKLF
v_gene: TRBV11-2; j_gene: TRBJ2-5; CDR3aa: ASSLNRGNSLQETQY
v_gene: TRBV29-1; j_gene: TRBJ2-1; CDR3aa: SVTGLANNEQF